This entry describes one T cell receptor (beta chain). Its cognate antigen is unknown. CDR1 MGHRA and CDR2 YSYEKL come from the germline V gene. V lost 4 bases, J lost 4 bases, and 28 bases lay in between. This CDR3 contains 19 residues. These data come from a study of shared clonotypes between healthy human individuals. The study, taken as a whole, reports: Estimated richness was generally greater in naive than memory subsets. It was observed that 5% to 6.5% of naive CD4 clonotypes were shared across a few donors.

Assay runs were performed at deep level. In the sorted-subset replicate PCRs, approximately 200 ng DNA, 25,000 to 35,000 T cell genomes, was used. Measured with immunoSEQ multiplex PCR; TCRdb has only the in-frame clones, and not every one. Among 2 million to 2.5 million clones listed, around 90% were seen once. The TCR comes from a man younger than 30 in good health. Some clones in this sample may be carry-over from other donors' samples. The sample taken for sequencing was naive CD4+ T cells from PBMCs. This sample's subset: CD45RA+ positively selected. V usage is TRBV4-1 and J usage is TRBJ1-2, with a possible D match to TRBD1 (5 bases). The CDR3 here is CASSLPKPGPGGNLYGYTF. CDR3 bases: TGCGCCAGCAGCCTTCCAAAACCGGGCCCGGGGGGAAATCTCTATGGCTACACCTTC.